This entry lists 20 T cell receptor beta chains sequenced from one sample in a study of shared clonotypes between healthy human individuals. TCRdb's table, derived via immunoSEQ multiplex PCR, lists solely in-frame clones and lacks some. The sample contains fewer than 1.4 million clones, 70% to 80% of which appear only once. Sequencing was done on a sample of memory CD4+ T cells from PBMCs. Documented subset: CD45RA-negative fraction. The receptors here all came from a man between 18 and 29 years old in good health. Some clones in this sample may be carry-over from other donors' samples.

This clone was seen more than once but under ten times. The chain's CDR3 is CASSEGARGWYF. In DNA, the CDR3 is TGTGCCAGCAGTGAGGGGGCCCGCGGTTGGTACTTC. The chain recombines TRBV2 with TRBJ2-7, with a possible D match to TRBD1 (6 bases). The CDR3 is made up of 12 amino acids. The germline gives CDR1 SNHLY, CDR2 FYNNEI. V lost 3 bases, J lost 12 bases, and 15 bases lay in between.

The genes are TRBV19 and TRBJ2-5; the D gene could be TRBD1 or TRBD2 (6 bases each). With 6 bases removed from V and 5 bases from J, the gap between germline ends came to 13 bases. Germline CDR1 LNHDA, CDR2 SQIVND (reference sequence). The CDR3 consists of 13 residues. The CDR3 region is CASSGGGWETQYF. The DNA for the CDR3 is TGTGCCAGTAGCGGGGGCGGTTGGGAGACCCAGTACTTC.

This chain uses TRBV5-4 with TRBJ2-3; TRBD2 aligns across 9 bases. The germline V gene encodes CDR1 SGHNT and CDR2 YYREEE (reference sequence). The CDR3 loop spans 16 amino acids. The trim removed 0 bases at V and 7 bases at J, leaving 9 bases unmatched. CDR3 protein: CASSLAREGFGNTQYF. CDR3 bases: TGTGCCAGCAGCTTGGCGCGGGAGGGCTTCGGAAATACGCAGTATTTT. Full variable domain (missing parts from reference TRBV5-4 and TRBJ2-3): ETGVTQSPTHLIKTRGQQVTLRCSSQSGHNTVSWYQQALGQGPQFIFQYYREEENGRGNFPPRFSGLQFPNYSSELNVNALELDDSALYLCASSLAREGFGNTQYFGPGTRLTVL.

On this clone: The sample has other DNA sequences that encode this CDR3 too. The J gene is TRBJ2-5, the V gene TRBV7-9; no firm D call. The CDR3 contains 12 residues. Trimming took off 1 base at V and 3 bases at J, with 3 bases between the two ends. Looked up from germline, CDR1 is SEHNR and CDR2 is FQNEAQ (reference sequence). CDR3 region: CASSLGEETQYF. CDR3 DNA: TGTGCCAGCAGCTTAGGGGAAGAGACCCAGTACTTC.

The J gene is TRBJ2-3, the V gene TRBV4-2; 7 bases line up with TRBD2. V lost 5 bases to trimming and J lost 4 bases; unmatched junction nucleotides: 15. This CDR3 is 17 amino acids long. Germline CDR1 reads LGHNA; CDR2 reads YNFKEQ. CDR3 region: CASSTRWAGVTSDTQYF. The DNA of the CDR3 is TGTGCCAGCAGCACCAGATGGGCGGGAGTTACGTCAGATACGCAGTATTTT.

This rearrangement joins TRBV7-8 to TRBJ1-4; D is unclear. The CDR3 length is 15 residues. The V gene's germline CDR1 is SGHVS and CDR2 FQNEAQ. The V and J ends lost 2 bases and 0 bases respectively, with 7 bases between them. CDR3 coding DNA: TGTGCCAGCAGCTTAAGGCGTGCAACTAATGAAAAACTGTTTTTT. It encodes CASSLRRATNEKLFF.

V gene TRBV9 combines with J gene TRBJ2-3; TRBD2 matches at 12 bases. CDR3 size: 16 residues. Trimming at V came to 3 bases and at J to 5 bases, leaving 7 bases not matched to a gene. Germline V CDR1 and CDR2: SGDLS, YYNGEE. The CDR3 reads CASSASGTSGLDTQYF. CDR3 nucleotides: TGTGCCAGCAGCGCTTCTGGGACTAGCGGGTTAGATACGCAGTATTTT. Full variable domain (missing parts from reference TRBV9 and TRBJ2-3): DSGVTQTPKHLITATGQRVTLRCSPRSGDLSVYWYQQSLDQGLQFLIQYYNGEERAKGNILERFSAQQFPDLHSELNLSSLELGDSALYFCASSASGTSGLDTQYFGPGTRLTVL.

The chain recombines TRBV7-7 with TRBJ1-3; D gene ambiguous. The germline V gene encodes CDR1 SSHAT and CDR2 FNYEAQ (reference sequence). V shed 2 bases and J shed 4 bases, with 9 bases lying between them. The CDR3 has 14 amino acids. Here the CDR3 DNA reads TGTGCCAGCAGCTTAAGTTATGAAGGAAACACCATATATTTT. Protein product: CASSLSYEGNTIYF.

The V gene is TRBV6-6, the J gene TRBJ1-1; no reliable D call. The CDR3 totals 13 residues. Germline V lookup: CDR1 MNHNY, CDR2 SVGAGI (reference sequence). Trimming removed 9 bases at V and 4 bases at J, with 15 bases between. CDR3 region: CASQRSWGTEAFF. The CDR3 coding sequence is TGTGCCAGTCAGCGATCCTGGGGCACTGAAGCTTTCTTT.

Turning to this clone: Mismatch with germline at one junction end may stem from a read error. The chain uses TRBV28 and TRBJ2-7; D is uncertain. The CDR3 loop spans 15 amino acids. In germline, CDR1 is MDHEN, CDR2 SYDVKM. CDR3 sequence reads: CASRDRTMVSSEQYF. For the CDR3, the DNA is TGTGCCAGCAGGGACCGTACCATGGTATCCTCCGAGCAGTACTTC.

This clone appeared once. V gene TRBV6-1 combines with J gene TRBJ2-1, with 10 bases lining up with TRBD1. Germline-derived CDR1 and CDR2 are MNHNS and SASEGT. The trim removed 1 base at V and 6 bases at J, leaving 6 bases unmatched. The CDR3 runs 16 residues. CDR3 DNA: TGTGCCAGCAGTGAAGTCTTACGGACAGGGGGCAATGAGCAGTTCTTC. It encodes CASSEVLRTGGNEQFF.

J is TRBJ1-1 and V is TRBV5-1; no definite D call. CDR3 length: 14 amino acids. Germline CDR1 is SGHRS and CDR2 is YFSETQ. V lost 2 bases and J 3 bases, leaving 11 bases between the germline ends. The CDR3 DNA follows: TGCGCCAGCAGCTTTTCCCTGGGAGACACTGAAGCTTTCTTT. It is translated as CASSFSLGDTEAFF.

This sequence joins TRBV7-2 and TRBJ2-1, with 11 nucleotides matching TRBD2. Germline V gene data show CDR1 as SGHTA and CDR2 as FQGNSA. The CDR3 runs 16 residues. J lost 3 bases, V lost 5 bases, and 6 bases had no gene match. CDR3 sequence (DNA): TGTGCCAGCAGCGATACGGGACTAGCGGTCTACAATGAGCAGTTCTTC. Translating gives CASSDTGLAVYNEQFF. Complete variable domain (other parts from reference TRBV7-2 and TRBJ2-1): GAGVSQSPSNKVTEKGKDVELRCDPISGHTALYWYRQSLGQGLEFLIYFQGNSAPDKSGLPSDRFSAERTGGSVSTLTIQRTQQEDSAVYLCASSDTGLAVYNEQFFGPGTRLTVL.

This clone has just one count. The same CDR3 arises from other DNA sequences in this sample as well. The rearrangement links TRBV11-2 to TRBJ1-2, with unresolved D. The CDR3 loop spans 13 amino acids. Trimming took 5 bases from V and 2 from J, leaving 9 bases between them. Germline CDR1 SGHAT, CDR2 FQNNGV. In DNA, the CDR3 is TGTGCCAGCAGCCCGGCTAGAAACTATGGCTACACCTTC. Translation: CASSPARNYGYTF.

This chain links TRBV4-2 with TRBJ2-7, with a weak D call TRBD1 (5 bases). The V gene lost 3 bases and the J gene lost 0 bases, with 12 bases spanning the gap. The CDR3 has 15 residues. Germline-derived CDR1 and CDR2 are LGHNA and YNFKEQ. The CDR3 DNA is TGTGCCAGCAGCCAGTCAGCACAGGCCTCCTACGAGCAGTACTTC. Translated, it gives CASSQSAQASYEQYF.

This chain connects TRBV10-1 to TRBJ2-1, with unresolved D. Germline loops: CDR1 WNHNN, CDR2 SYGVQD (reference sequence). V lost 4 bases and J lost 5, with 15 bases in between. The length of the CDR3 is 15 residues. CDR3 loop: CASSVRFSLHNEQFF. The CDR3 DNA reads as TGCGCCAGCAGTGTTAGGTTTTCTCTCCACAATGAGCAGTTCTTC.

Notes on this clone: This CDR3 is also generated by other DNA sequences in the sample. This chain uses TRBV5-1 with TRBJ2-7; 10 nucleotides agree with TRBD1. V gave up 0 bases and J gave up 2 bases; unmatched junction bases: 2. This CDR3 has 15 residues. Germline CDR1 and CDR2: SGHRS and YFSETQ. DNA of the CDR3: TGCGCCAGCAGCTTGGCCGGGACAGGGGCCTACGAGCAGTACTTC. This translates into CASSLAGTGAYEQYF.

This chain uses TRBV4-1 with TRBJ2-1; the D gene could be TRBD1 or TRBD2 (6 bases each). Germline V gene sequence: CDR1 MGHRA, CDR2 YSYEKL. The V and J ends lost 7 bases and 5 bases respectively, with 21 bases between them. CDR3 length: 16 amino acids. CDR3 bases: TGCGCCAGCAACCAGGTGGGGGGCCTCTTAAACAATGAGCAGTTCTTC. Translation: CASNQVGGLLNNEQFF.

The chain carries TRBV7-2 and TRBJ2-7; 8 bases are a match to TRBD1. J was trimmed by 2 bases and V by 5 bases; bases with no gene match: 8. The CDR3 consists of 15 residues. CDR1 is SGHTA, CDR2 FQGNSA, per germline. CDR3 nucleotide sequence: TGTGCCAGCAGCCCTAGAACAGGGGGTACCTACGAGCAGTACTTC. Translating gives CASSPRTGGTYEQYF. Filled out from reference TRBV7-2 and TRBJ2-7, the complete variable domain reads GAGVSQSPSNKVTEKGKDVELRCDPISGHTALYWYRQSLGQGLEFLIYFQGNSAPDKSGLPSDRFSAERTGGSVSTLTIQRTQQEDSAVYLCASSPRTGGTYEQYFGPGTRLTVT.

With regard to this clone: Given a much more abundant clone one base away, this may be a read error. The chain recombines TRBV30 with TRBJ2-7, with D maybe TRBD2 (5 bases). From germline, CDR1 is GTSNPN and CDR2 SVGIG (reference sequence). V was trimmed by 8 bases and J by 5 bases, leaving 19 bases between them. This CDR3 has 13 residues. The CDR3 DNA reads TGTGCCAGATCCAAGACAAAAGCGGACGAGCAGTACTTC. As protein: CARSKTKADEQYF.